What follows is one T cell receptor (beta chain) and its context. TCRdb's table, derived via immunoSEQ multiplex PCR, lists solely in-frame clones and lacks some. The table shows roughly 150,000 clones, with approximately 96% occurring only once. The entry originates in a study of cytomegalovirus exposure and HLA in healthy donors. This CDR3 has 15 amino acids. Trimming at V came to 3 bases and at J to 6 bases, leaving 7 bases not matched to a gene. The germline CDR1 and CDR2 sequences are LNHDA and SQIVND (reference sequence). This clonotype was sampled from a woman in her late teens or twenties in good health and CMV-seronegative. The sample consisted of PBMCs. The V gene is TRBV19, the J gene TRBJ1-5; 8 positions agree with TRBD1. The CDR3 DNA follows: TGTGCCAGTAGTATGCAGGGGGCGCCTGGTCAGCCCCAGCATTTT. Its protein product is CASSMQGAPGQPQHF.